The clone carrying this T cell receptor (beta chain) was observed a single time. Its target is unknown. Assay version v3.0 of immunoSEQ was used, and it was run at survey level. The repertoire was sequenced with immunoSEQ multiplex PCR; TCRdb's copy has only in-frame clones and lacks some. The sample carries 30,000 to 40,000 clones, 80% to 90% recorded once. This sample was included in a study of long-term antiretroviral therapy in people with HIV. There are 13 residues in the CDR3. Trimming stripped 4 bases from V and 6 bases from J, with 11 bases between. From germline, CDR1 is SGDLS and CDR2 YYNGEE. General study results and limits: Records did not include ART adherence, viral resistance or therapy changes.

This clonotype originated in a man younger than 30 with HIV. The source material was unsorted PBMCs, sampled 0.4 years before starting antiretroviral therapy. V gene TRBV9 combines with J gene TRBJ2-1; D unresolved. The CDR3 nucleotides read TGTGCCAGCAGCATGGCCTCTAGCAATGAGCAGTTCTTC. This sequence encodes CASSMASSNEQFF.